The clone carrying this TCR beta chain has a count of ten or more. Antigen specificity is unknown. Every patient had bone marrow sampled while the disease was active. This record comes from a study of read filtering for tumor transcriptome and immune sequencing. Across the study: Whole-transcriptome libraries were prepared after DNase treatment. RNA-seq yielded only roughly 75 to 1,400 TCR reads, IR-seq about 4.05 to 11 million.

Study results and limitations: IR-seq captured clonotypes deeper and more reliably than RNA-seq.

This library used roughly 400 ng RNA and molecular barcoded adaptors spanning alpha/delta and beta/gamma chains. TCRdb fed the reads into MiXCR, producing one record per CDR3 protein. Here the sample spans about 22,000 distinct CDR3 sequences, 12% to 15% being singletons. The CDR3 runs 14 residues. J was trimmed by 6 bases and V by 4 bases; bases with no gene match: 4. Germline values: CDR1 SGHRS, CDR2 YFSETQ. The chain links TRBV5-1 to TRBJ2-1; 10 bases map to TRBD2. The source material was a population of CD138-negative cells sorted from bone marrow. The TCR originated in a donor over 35 with multiple myeloma. The CDR3 protein is CASSNPSGSNEQFF. The CDR3 DNA is TGCGCCAGCAGCAATCCTAGCGGGAGCAATGAGCAGTTCTTC.